Included here is one TCR beta chain sequence, with context. The data are from a study of blood T cell repertoires in COVID-19. In the authors' workflow: Estimation of nucleated cell counts was performed using reference gene primer amplification. Clones were sequenced by immunoSEQ multiplex PCR, and TCRdb holds only the in-frame ones, with some missing. The V and J calls and clone size come from that table; D and trimming were worked out from the DNA. The data contain tens of thousands of clones, around 91% of them singletons. The length of the CDR3 is 11 residues. Between the trimmed V and J ends, which lost 3 bases and 8 bases, there was a span of 10 bases. Per the germline V gene, CDR1 is DFQATT and CDR2 is SNEGSKA (reference sequence).

The TCR originated in an older man with acute or convalescent COVID-19. The chain employs TRBV20-1 and TRBJ1-2; D is possibly TRBD1 (5 bases). Sequenced: peripheral blood. This chain's CDR3 is CSASGGEGYTF. As DNA, the CDR3 is TGCAGTGCTAGTGGGGGGGAAGGCTACACCTTC.